A selection of T cell receptor beta chains follows, all from one sample in a study of blood T cell repertoires in COVID-19. Sequenced by immunoSEQ multiplex PCR; TCRdb stores in-frame clones only, minus some. Of approximately 470,000 clones listed, around 87% are singletons. The sample taken for sequencing was PBMCs or T cells enriched from blood (not recorded which). These TCRs come from a woman between 18 and 30 years old who had recovered from COVID-19. Each CDR3 is given with its conserved first and last residue. Fields, in order: V gene, D gene, clone size, J gene, CDR3 DNA, CDR3 protein. D genes are given only for firm matches. Size values are once, few and many counts, or a class for expanded clones, and some rows have none.

v_call: TRBV11-2; d_call: TRBD1; clone_size: NA; j_call: TRBJ2-3; cdr3_nt: TGTGCCAGCAGCTTACAACGGGGGACAGGGACAGATACGCAGTATTTT; cdr3_aa: CASSLQRGTGTDTQYF
v_call: TRBV28; d_call: TRBD1; clone_size: NA; j_call: TRBJ1-1; cdr3_nt: TGTGCCTTAAGGGACAGGGTTGAAGCTTTCTTT; cdr3_aa: CALRDRVEAFF
v_call: TRBV29-1; d_call: NA; clone_size: NA; j_call: TRBJ1-1; cdr3_nt: TGCAGCGTTAGGGGCCTGAACACTGAAGCTTTCTTT; cdr3_aa: CSVRGLNTEAFF
v_call: TRBV19; d_call: TRBD1; clone_size: NA; j_call: TRBJ1-1; cdr3_nt: TGTGCCAGTATTCGGGGGACAGGGGGGATCTACACTGAAGCTTTCTTT; cdr3_aa: CASIRGTGGIYTEAFF
v_call: TRBV18; d_call: NA; clone_size: NA; j_call: TRBJ1-6; cdr3_nt: TGTGCCAGCTCACCACAGAGCCCCAATTCACCCCTCCACTTT; cdr3_aa: CASSPQSPNSPLHF
v_call: TRBV3-1/TRBV3-2; d_call: TRBD1; clone_size: NA; j_call: TRBJ1-1; cdr3_nt: TGTGCCAGCAGCCGGGGACAGTACACTGAAGCTTTCTTT; cdr3_aa: CASSRGQYTEAFF
v_call: TRBV4-1; d_call: TRBD1; clone_size: NA; j_call: TRBJ1-6; cdr3_nt: TGCGCCAGCAGCCAGGACAGGGGTTCATTCCCCCTCCACTTT; cdr3_aa: CASSQDRGSFPLHF
v_call: TRBV19; d_call: NA; clone_size: NA; j_call: TRBJ1-1; cdr3_nt: TGTGCCAGTAGTATCCGGACAGTCCCCCCGTCTCGGGCTTTCTTT; cdr3_aa: CASSIRTVPPSRAFF
v_call: TRBV18; d_call: TRBD1; clone_size: NA; j_call: TRBJ1-1; cdr3_nt: TGTGCCGGTTCCACAGGGGGCGGCGGCACTGAAGCTTTCTTT; cdr3_aa: CAGSTGGGGTEAFF
v_call: TRBV6-5; d_call: TRBD1; clone_size: NA; j_call: TRBJ1-1; cdr3_nt: TGTGCCAGCGGGACAGGTCAAAATCTGAACACTGAAGCTTTCTTT; cdr3_aa: CASGTGQNLNTEAFF
v_call: TRBV29-1; d_call: NA; clone_size: NA; j_call: TRBJ2-6; cdr3_nt: TGCAGCGTACAGGGCCGAGGGGTCTCTGGGGCCAACGTCCTGACTTTC; cdr3_aa: CSVQGRGVSGANVLTF
v_call: TRBV19; d_call: NA; clone_size: NA; j_call: TRBJ1-1; cdr3_nt: TGTGCCAGTAAGGAGGGGAACACTGAAGCTTTCTTT; cdr3_aa: CASKEGNTEAFF
v_call: TRBV20-1; d_call: NA; clone_size: once; j_call: TRBJ1-6; cdr3_nt: TGCAGCCGTCCCTATAATTCACCCCTCCACTTT; cdr3_aa: CSRPYNSPLHF
v_call: TRBV30; d_call: NA; clone_size: NA; j_call: TRBJ2-6; cdr3_nt: TGTGCCTGGAGTGTACATCTCGCTGGGGCCAACGTCCTGACTTTC; cdr3_aa: CAWSVHLAGANVLTF
v_call: TRBV19; d_call: TRBD1; clone_size: once; j_call: TRBJ1-2; cdr3_nt: TGTGCCAGTAGTTCCCGATTGGGGACAGCTAACTATGGCTACACCTTC; cdr3_aa: CASSSRLGTANYGYTF
v_call: TRBV9; d_call: NA; clone_size: NA; j_call: TRBJ1-3; cdr3_nt: TGTGCCAGCAGCGTAGGGGGCGAGAATCCCTCTGGAAACACCATATATTTT; cdr3_aa: CASSVGGENPSGNTIYF
v_call: TRBV7-8; d_call: NA; clone_size: once; j_call: TRBJ1-2; cdr3_nt: TGTGCCAGCAGCTTATTCCGGCAGGGAGGCTATGGCTACACCTTC; cdr3_aa: CASSLFRQGGYGYTF
v_call: TRBV7-9; d_call: NA; clone_size: few; j_call: TRBJ1-5; cdr3_nt: TGTGCCAGCTCCCGGGACAATCAGCCCCAGCATTTT; cdr3_aa: CASSRDNQPQHF
v_call: TRBV11-3; d_call: NA; clone_size: once; j_call: TRBJ1-1; cdr3_nt: TGTGCCAGCAGCTTAACTGTGAACACTGAAGCTTTCTTT; cdr3_aa: CASSLTVNTEAFF
v_call: TRBV7-2; d_call: TRBD1; clone_size: once; j_call: TRBJ1-3; cdr3_nt: TGTGCCAGCAGGTCAGGGGGGTCTGGAAACACCATATATTTT; cdr3_aa: CASRSGGSGNTIYF
v_call: TRBV6-5; d_call: NA; clone_size: few; j_call: TRBJ2-7; cdr3_nt: TGTGCCAGCAGTCGAGAGTCTGAATACGAGCAGTACTTC; cdr3_aa: CASSRESEYEQYF
v_call: TRBV5-6; d_call: NA; clone_size: few; j_call: TRBJ2-3; cdr3_nt: TGTGCCAGCAGCCGTATGGGAAAGGGGAAGGGCGATACGCAGTATTTT; cdr3_aa: CASSRMGKGKGDTQYF
v_call: TRBV11-2; d_call: NA; clone_size: once; j_call: TRBJ1-1; cdr3_nt: TGTGCCAGCAGCGGCTTGAACACTGAAGCTTTCTTT; cdr3_aa: CASSGLNTEAFF
v_call: TRBV5-1; d_call: NA; clone_size: NA; j_call: TRBJ1-3; cdr3_nt: TGCGCCAGCAGCTTGGCAGGGGCGACCTCTGGAAACACCATATATTTT; cdr3_aa: CASSLAGATSGNTIYF
v_call: TRBV30; d_call: NA; clone_size: NA; j_call: TRBJ2-7; cdr3_nt: TGTGCCTGGAAAGAAAAGGGACTTCAAACCTACGAGCAGTACTTC; cdr3_aa: CAWKEKGLQTYEQYF
v_call: TRBV4-1; d_call: NA; clone_size: NA; j_call: TRBJ2-3; cdr3_nt: TGCGCCAGCAGTCCGAAATTACTAGGGAAGGATACGCAGTATTTT; cdr3_aa: CASSPKLLGKDTQYF
v_call: TRBV30; d_call: NA; clone_size: NA; j_call: TRBJ2-3; cdr3_nt: TGTGCCTGGAGTGTACGGAGTAGCGGTACAGATACGCAGTATTTT; cdr3_aa: CAWSVRSSGTDTQYF